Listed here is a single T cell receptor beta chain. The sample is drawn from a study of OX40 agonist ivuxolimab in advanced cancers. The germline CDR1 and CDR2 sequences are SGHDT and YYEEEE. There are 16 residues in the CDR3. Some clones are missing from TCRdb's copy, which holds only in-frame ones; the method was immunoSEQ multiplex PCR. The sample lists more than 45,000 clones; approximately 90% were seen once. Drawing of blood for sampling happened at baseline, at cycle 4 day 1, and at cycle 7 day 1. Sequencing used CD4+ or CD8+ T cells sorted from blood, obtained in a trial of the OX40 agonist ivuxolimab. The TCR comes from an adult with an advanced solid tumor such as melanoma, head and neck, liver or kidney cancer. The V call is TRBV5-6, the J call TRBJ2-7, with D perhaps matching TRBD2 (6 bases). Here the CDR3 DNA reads TGTGCCAGCAGCTCGACCCTAGCGCCGAGCTCCTGCGAGCAGTACGTC. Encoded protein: CASSSTLAPSSCEQYV.